This TCR beta chain comes out of a study of OX40 agonist ivuxolimab in advanced cancers. About the study: Every 2 weeks, patients got intravenous ivuxolimab at one of six dose levels (0.01-10 mg/kg).

Turning to this clone: Its specificity is not known.

Measured with immunoSEQ multiplex PCR; TCRdb has only the in-frame clones, and not every one. The repertoire holds tens of thousands of clones, roughly 90% seen once, with roughly 0.27% in the top ten. Study-wide results and limits: In the 0.1 to 3.0 mg/kg range, CD4+ and CD8+ blood T cells had expanded clonally by week 6. CD8+ T cells were the subset that, on average, had more expanded clones than CD4+.

CDR3 length: 14 residues. Trimming removed 5 bases at V and 1 base at J, with 10 bases between. Germline CDR1 is SGHTA and CDR2 is FQGNSA. The starting material was CD4+ or CD8+ T cells sorted from blood, obtained in a trial of the OX40 agonist ivuxolimab. The sequence was collected from an adult with an advanced solid tumor such as melanoma, head and neck, liver or kidney cancer. The rearrangement joins TRBV7-2 to TRBJ2-3; no clear D gene. CDR3 in DNA: TGTGCCAGCAGCCCCCGGAGCGGCACAGATACGCAGTATTTT. Protein: CASSPRSGTDTQYF.